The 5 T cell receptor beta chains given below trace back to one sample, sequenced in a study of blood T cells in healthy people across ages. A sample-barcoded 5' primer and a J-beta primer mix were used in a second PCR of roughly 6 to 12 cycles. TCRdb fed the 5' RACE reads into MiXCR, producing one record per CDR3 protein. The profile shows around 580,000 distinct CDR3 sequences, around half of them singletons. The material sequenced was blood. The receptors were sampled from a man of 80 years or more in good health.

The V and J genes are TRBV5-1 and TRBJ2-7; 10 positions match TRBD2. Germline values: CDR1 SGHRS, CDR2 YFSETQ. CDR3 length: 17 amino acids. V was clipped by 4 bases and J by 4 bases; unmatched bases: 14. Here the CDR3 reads CASSRDGAGTSVYEQYF. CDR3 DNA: TGCGCCAGCAGCCGGGACGGAGCCGGGACTAGCGTTTACGAGCAGTACTTC. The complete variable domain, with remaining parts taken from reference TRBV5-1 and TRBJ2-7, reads KAGVTQTPRYLIKTRGQQVTLSCSPISGHRSVSWYQQTPGQGLQFLFEYFSETQRNKGNFPGRFSGRQFSNSRSEMNVSTLELGDSALYLCASSRDGAGTSVYEQYFGPGTRLTVT.

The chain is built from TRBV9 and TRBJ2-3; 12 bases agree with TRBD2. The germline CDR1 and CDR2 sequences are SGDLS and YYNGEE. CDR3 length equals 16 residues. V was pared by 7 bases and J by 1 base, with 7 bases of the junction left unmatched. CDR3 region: CASGPTSGGRTDTQYF. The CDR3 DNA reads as TGTGCCAGCGGCCCTACTAGCGGGGGGCGCACAGATACGCAGTATTTT.

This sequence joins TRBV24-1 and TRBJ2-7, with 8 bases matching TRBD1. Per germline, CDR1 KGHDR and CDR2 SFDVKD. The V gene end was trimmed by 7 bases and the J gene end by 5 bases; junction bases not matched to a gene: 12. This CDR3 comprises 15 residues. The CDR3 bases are TGTGCCACCAGGAGAGACAGGGGAAGTGACGACGAGCAGTACTTC. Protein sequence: CATRRDRGSDDEQYF.

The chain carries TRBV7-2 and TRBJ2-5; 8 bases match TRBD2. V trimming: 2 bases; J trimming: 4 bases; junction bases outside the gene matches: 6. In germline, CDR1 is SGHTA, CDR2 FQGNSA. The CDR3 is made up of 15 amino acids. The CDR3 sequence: CASSLRPSGRETQYF. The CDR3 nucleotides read TGTGCCAGCAGCTTAAGGCCTAGCGGGCGAGAGACCCAGTACTTC.

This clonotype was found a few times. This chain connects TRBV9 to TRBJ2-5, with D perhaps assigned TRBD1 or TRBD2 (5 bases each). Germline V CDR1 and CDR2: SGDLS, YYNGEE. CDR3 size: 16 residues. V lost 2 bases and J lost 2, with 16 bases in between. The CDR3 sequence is CASSVSPFGAQETQYF. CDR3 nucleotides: TGTGCCAGCAGCGTTTCCCCCTTCGGGGCTCAAGAGACCCAGTACTTC.